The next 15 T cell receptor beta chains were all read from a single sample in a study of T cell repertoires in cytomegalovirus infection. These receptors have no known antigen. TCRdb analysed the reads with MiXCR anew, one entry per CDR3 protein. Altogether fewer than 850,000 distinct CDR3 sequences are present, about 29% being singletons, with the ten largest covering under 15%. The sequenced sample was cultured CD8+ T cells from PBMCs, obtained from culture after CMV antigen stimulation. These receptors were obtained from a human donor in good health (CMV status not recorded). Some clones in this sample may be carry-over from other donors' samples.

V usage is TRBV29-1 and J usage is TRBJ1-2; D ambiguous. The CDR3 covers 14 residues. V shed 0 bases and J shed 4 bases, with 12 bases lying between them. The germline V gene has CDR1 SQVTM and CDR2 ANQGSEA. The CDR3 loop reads CSVEDRSRSYGYTF. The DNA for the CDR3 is TGCAGCGTTGAAGATCGGAGCCGAAGCTATGGCTACACCTTC.

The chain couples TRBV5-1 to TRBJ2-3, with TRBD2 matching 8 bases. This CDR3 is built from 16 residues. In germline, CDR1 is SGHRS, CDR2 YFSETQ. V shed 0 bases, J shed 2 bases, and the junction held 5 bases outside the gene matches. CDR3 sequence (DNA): TGCGCCAGCAGCTTGGAGAGCGGGGGCTACACAGATACGCAGTATTTT. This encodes CASSLESGGYTDTQYF.

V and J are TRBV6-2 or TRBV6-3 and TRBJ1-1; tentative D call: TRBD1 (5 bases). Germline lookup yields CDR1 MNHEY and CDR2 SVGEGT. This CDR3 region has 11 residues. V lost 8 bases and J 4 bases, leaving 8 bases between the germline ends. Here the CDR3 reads CASGAPTEAFF. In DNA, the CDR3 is TGTGCCAGCGGGGCCCCCACTGAAGCTTTCTTT.

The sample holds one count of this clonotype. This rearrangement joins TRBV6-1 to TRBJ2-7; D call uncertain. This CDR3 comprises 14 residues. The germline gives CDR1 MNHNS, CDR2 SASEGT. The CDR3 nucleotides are TGTCCCAGCAGTGAACTGGCGGCCACCTACGAGCAGTACGTC. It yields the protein CPSSELAATYEQYV.

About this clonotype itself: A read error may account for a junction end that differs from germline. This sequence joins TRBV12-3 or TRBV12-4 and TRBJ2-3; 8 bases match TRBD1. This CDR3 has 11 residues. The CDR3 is CASSGDRRLGF. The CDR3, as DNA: TGTGCCAGCAGTGGGGACAGGCGCCTGGGATTT.

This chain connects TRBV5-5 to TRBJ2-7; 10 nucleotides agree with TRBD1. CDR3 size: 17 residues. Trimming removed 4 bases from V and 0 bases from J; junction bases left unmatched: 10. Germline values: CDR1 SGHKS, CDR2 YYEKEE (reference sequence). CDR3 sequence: CASSMPGQGLYSYEQYF. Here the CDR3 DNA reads TGTGCCAGCAGCATGCCGGGACAGGGGCTGTACTCCTACGAGCAGTACTTC.

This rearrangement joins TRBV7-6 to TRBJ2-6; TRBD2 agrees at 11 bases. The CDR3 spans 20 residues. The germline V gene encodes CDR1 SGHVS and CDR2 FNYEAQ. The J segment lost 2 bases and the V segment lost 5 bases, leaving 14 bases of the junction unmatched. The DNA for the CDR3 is TGTGCCAGCAGCGGGAGGGGGTTAACTAGCGGGGGAGCTGGGGCCAACGTCCTGACTTTC. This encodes CASSGRGLTSGGAGANVLTF. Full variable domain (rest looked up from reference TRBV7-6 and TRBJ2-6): GAGVSQSPRYKVTKRGQDVALRCDPISGHVSLYWYRQALGQGPEFLTYFNYEAQQDKSGLPNDRFSAERPEGSISTLTIQRTEQRDSAMYRCASSGRGLTSGGAGANVLTFGAGSRLTVL.

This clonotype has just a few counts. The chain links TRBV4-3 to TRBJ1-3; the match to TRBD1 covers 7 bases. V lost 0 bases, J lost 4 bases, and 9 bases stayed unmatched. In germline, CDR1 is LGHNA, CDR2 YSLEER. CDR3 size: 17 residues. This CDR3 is CASSQDTPTGRGNTIYF. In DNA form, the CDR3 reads TGCGCCAGCAGCCAAGATACCCCGACAGGGCGGGGAAACACCATATATTTT.

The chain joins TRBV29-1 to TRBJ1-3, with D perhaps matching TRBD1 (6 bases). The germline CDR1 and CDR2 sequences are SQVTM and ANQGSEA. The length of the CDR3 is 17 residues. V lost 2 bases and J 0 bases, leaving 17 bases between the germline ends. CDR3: CSVEQWDTVYSGNTIYF. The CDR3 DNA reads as TGCAGCGTTGAACAATGGGACACGGTGTACTCTGGAAACACCATATATTTT.

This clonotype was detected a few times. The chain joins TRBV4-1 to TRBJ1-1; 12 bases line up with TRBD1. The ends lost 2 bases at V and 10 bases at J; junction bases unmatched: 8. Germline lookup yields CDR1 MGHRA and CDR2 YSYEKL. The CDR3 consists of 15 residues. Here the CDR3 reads CASSQSSGTGGRAFF. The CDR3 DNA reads TGCGCCAGCAGCCAATCCTCCGGGACAGGGGGCAGAGCTTTCTTT.

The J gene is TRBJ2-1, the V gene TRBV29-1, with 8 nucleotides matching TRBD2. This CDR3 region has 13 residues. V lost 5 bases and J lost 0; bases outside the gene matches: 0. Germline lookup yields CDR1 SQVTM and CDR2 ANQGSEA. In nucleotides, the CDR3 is TGCAGCGTTAGCGGGGGCTCCTACAATGAGCAGTTCTTC. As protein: CSVSGGSYNEQFF.

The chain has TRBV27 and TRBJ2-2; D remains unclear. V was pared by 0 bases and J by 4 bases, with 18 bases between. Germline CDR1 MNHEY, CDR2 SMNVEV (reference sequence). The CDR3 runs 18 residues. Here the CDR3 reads CASSLSSKGRRPTGELFF. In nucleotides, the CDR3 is TGTGCCAGCAGTTTATCGAGCAAGGGCAGACGACCCACCGGGGAGCTGTTTTTT.

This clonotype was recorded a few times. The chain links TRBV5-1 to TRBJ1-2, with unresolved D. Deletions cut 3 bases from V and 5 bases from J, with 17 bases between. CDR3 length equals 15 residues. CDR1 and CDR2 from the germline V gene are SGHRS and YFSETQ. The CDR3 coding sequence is TGCGCCAGCAGCTCCTCGGCCAGCTCGCGATATGGCTACACCTTC. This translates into CASSSSASSRYGYTF. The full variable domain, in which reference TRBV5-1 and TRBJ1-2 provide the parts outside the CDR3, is KAGVTQTPRYLIKTRGQQVTLSCSPISGHRSVSWYQQTPGQGLQFLFEYFSETQRNKGNFPGRFSGRQFSNSRSEMNVSTLELGDSALYLCASSSSASSRYGYTFGSGTRLTVV.

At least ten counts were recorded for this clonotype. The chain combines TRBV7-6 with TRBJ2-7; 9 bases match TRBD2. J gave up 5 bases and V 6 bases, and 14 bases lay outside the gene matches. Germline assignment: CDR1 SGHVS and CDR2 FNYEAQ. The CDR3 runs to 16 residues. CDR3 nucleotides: TGTGCCAGCAGTTCCACTCCGGCGGGGGGGACACACGAGCAGTACTTC. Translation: CASSSTPAGGTHEQYF.

Here the CDR3 DNA reads TGCGCCAGCAGCCAGGGCCATTATAGCAATCAGCCCCAGCATTTT. Its translation: CASSQGHYSNQPQHF. The rearrangement links TRBV4-1 to TRBJ1-5; D not certain. V lost 3 bases and J lost 0, with 9 bases in between. This CDR3 is built from 15 residues. In germline, CDR1 is MGHRA, CDR2 YSYEKL.